A single sample is the source of the 5 T cell receptor beta chains below, sequenced in a study of blood T cell repertoires in COVID-19 (dated by TCRdb to about 2020). Library creation used the immunoSEQ multiplex PCR assay. Drawn from immuneACCESS, this table holds only the in-frame rearrangements with V and J called that TCRdb kept. Clones are partly lost; checked studies trace under half to an unresolved V gene and leave the rest unexplained. Here the sample has about 120,000 clones; 86% occur a single time. The ten largest clones add up to almost 4.5% of the sample. The sample taken for sequencing was peripheral blood. The source of these receptors is a middle-aged man with acute or convalescent COVID-19.

This chain links TRBV9 with TRBJ2-1; 9 bases are shared with TRBD1. This CDR3 contains 15 residues. In germline, CDR1 is SGDLS, CDR2 YYNGEE. The J segment lost 10 bases and the V segment lost 2 bases, leaving 10 bases of the junction unmatched. DNA of the CDR3: TGTGCCAGCAGCGTCGACCCGGGACAGGGTGAAGAGCAGTTCTTC. Amino acids: CASSVDPGQGEEQFF.

This clone was observed a single time. The gene calls are TRBV7-6 and TRBJ1-1; D uncertain. V lost 0 bases, J lost 8 bases, and 25 bases lay in between. Germline V gives CDR1 SGHVS, CDR2 FNYEAQ. The CDR3 spans 18 residues. The CDR3 DNA reads as TGTGCCAGCAGCTTAGCGCTGTCGAGTCGCGGTAGGAGTAAGGAAGCTTTCTTT. It codes for CASSLALSSRGRSKEAFF.

This chain connects TRBV4-2 to TRBJ2-7; D might be TRBD2 (5 bases). Trimming pared 0 bases from V and 4 bases from J, leaving 13 bases between. Per the germline V gene, CDR1 is LGHNA and CDR2 is YNFKEQ. This CDR3 is built from 15 residues. The CDR3 spells CASSQEGLTGYEQYF. Written as DNA, the CDR3 is TGTGCCAGCAGCCAAGAAGGGCTGACGGGATACGAGCAGTACTTC.

The chain joins TRBV3-1 (or the pseudogene TRBV3-2) to TRBJ1-6; D not resolved. Germline V gene sequence: CDR1 LGHDT, CDR2 YNNKEL (reference sequence). The CDR3 has 13 residues. The V end was cut by 4 bases, the J end by 4 bases, with 5 bases between. Written as DNA, the CDR3 is TGTGCCAGCAGCCCTCCTTATAATTCACCCCTCCACTTT. Its translation is CASSPPYNSPLHF.

V is TRBV12-3 or TRBV12-4 and J is TRBJ2-1; no clear D. The CDR3 is 12 residues long. Trimming shortened V by 2 bases and J by 9 bases, and 8 bases separated the two germline ends. CDR3 in DNA: TGTGCCAGCAGTTTAATCATGAGTGAGCAGTTCTTC. This codes for CASSLIMSEQFF.